A single sample gave rise to the 14 T cell receptor beta chains below, sequenced in a study of blood T cell repertoires in COVID-19. Sequenced by immunoSEQ multiplex PCR; TCRdb stores in-frame clones only, minus some. The sample consists of about 400,000 clones, around 87% of them appearing once. Sequences were obtained from peripheral blood. All receptors derive from a human donor in a cohort sampled during active COVID-19.

The rearrangement links TRBV30 to TRBJ1-1; D gene ambiguous. V was cut by 7 bases and J by 2 bases, with 14 bases left in between. CDR1 is GTSNPN, CDR2 SVGIG, per germline (reference sequence). This CDR3 comprises 13 residues. The CDR3 DNA sequence: TGTGCCTCGAAAACTAGTGTAAACACTGAAGCTTTCTTT. Protein sequence: CASKTSVNTEAFF.

This sequence joins TRBV18 and TRBJ2-3, with D perhaps matching TRBD1 (6 bases). V was trimmed by 2 bases and J by 4 bases, leaving 13 bases between them. CDR3 length: 15 amino acids. The V gene's germline CDR1 is KGHSH and CDR2 LQKENI. CDR3 coding DNA: TGTGCCAGCTCACCAGGGGGCTCGAGGGCAGATACGCAGTATTTT. The encoded protein is CASSPGGSRADTQYF.

The chain uses TRBV19 and TRBJ1-2; 7 bases are shared with TRBD1. Germline trimming cut 3 bases from V and 5 bases from J; bases unmatched to any gene: 3. Germline CDR1 reads LNHDA; CDR2 reads SQIVND (reference sequence). The CDR3 is 13 residues long. CDR3 nucleotides: TGTGCCAGTAGTATTCAGACAGGGTATGGCTACACCTTC. Its translation: CASSIQTGYGYTF.

This clone was detected only once. The chain couples TRBV28 to TRBJ1-6, with 8 bases identical to TRBD1. After removal of 5 bases from V and 4 bases from J, the junction contained 7 bases not matched to a gene. CDR1 is MDHEN and CDR2 is SYDVKM in the germline V gene. The length of the CDR3 is 16 residues. The CDR3 sequence: CASSLQGVRYNSPLHF. CDR3 nucleotide sequence: TGTGCCAGCAGTCTACAGGGGGTTCGATATAATTCACCCCTCCACTTT.

The chain combines TRBV5-1 with TRBJ2-6; perhaps TRBD1 as D (5 bases). Trimming cost V 4 bases and J 1 base, with 9 bases left between them. Per germline, CDR1 SGHRS and CDR2 YFSETQ. The CDR3 is made up of 15 amino acids. Here the CDR3 DNA reads TGCGCCAGCAGCCATTCAGGGTCTGGGGCCAACGTCCTGACTTTC. Its protein is CASSHSGSGANVLTF.

This clone was counted once. One end of the junction does not line up with germline, which may come from a read error. V usage is TRBV18 and J usage is TRBJ1-4; D is uncertain. Germline lookup yields CDR1 KGHSH and CDR2 LQKENI. The CDR3 runs to 15 residues. CDR3 coding DNA: TGTGCCAGCTCGCCACGCACAGAGACTAATGAAAAACTGTTTTTT. This codes for CASSPRTETNEKLFF.

The count of this clone is one. The chain uses TRBV6-5 and TRBJ2-2; TRBD1 matches at 11 bases. The CDR3 totals 14 residues. J gave up 6 bases and V 6 bases, and 3 bases lay outside the gene matches. Per germline, CDR1 MNHEY and CDR2 SVGAGI. The CDR3 DNA reads as TGTGCCAGCAGGGGACAGGGGGGAGCCGGGGAGCTGTTTTTT. Translation: CASRGQGGAGELFF.

V usage is TRBV5-1 and J usage is TRBJ1-1, with TRBD1 matching over 7 bases. There are 14 residues in the CDR3. Germline V gene data show CDR1 as SGHRS and CDR2 as YFSETQ. J gave up 3 bases and V 1 base, and 3 bases lay outside the gene matches. CDR3 sequence (DNA): TGCGCCAGCAGCTTGCGGCAGGGGGACACTGAAGCTTTCTTT. It yields the protein CASSLRQGDTEAFF.

The CDR3: CASSFGATGQGAITYGYTF. For the CDR3, the DNA is TGTGCCAGCAGTTTTGGGGCAACGGGACAGGGGGCTATTACCTATGGCTACACCTTC. The chain is built from TRBV28 and TRBJ1-2, with 12 nucleotides matching TRBD1. Trimming removed 3 bases from V and 4 bases from J; junction bases left unmatched: 15. CDR3 size: 19 residues. Germline V lookup: CDR1 MDHEN, CDR2 SYDVKM.

This clone was seen more than once but under ten times. The V and J genes are TRBV19 and TRBJ1-1, with D perhaps TRBD1 (5 bases). Looked up from germline, CDR1 is LNHDA and CDR2 is SQIVND (reference sequence). With 8 bases removed from V and 3 bases from J, the gap between germline ends came to 13 bases. The CDR3 is 13 amino acids. CDR3 nucleotides: TGTGCCAGTTCTCGACAGACCTACACTGAAGCTTTCTTT. It yields the protein CASSRQTYTEAFF.

CDR3 protein: CASSLSTGTGELFF. The CDR3 DNA follows: TGTGCCAGCAGTTTATCAACAGGGACCGGGGAGCTGTTTTTT. The chain links TRBV27 to TRBJ2-2; D might be TRBD1 (6 bases). Trimming removed 0 bases from V and 5 bases from J, with 7 bases in between. The CDR3 extends over 14 amino acids. The germline CDR1 and CDR2 sequences are MNHEY and SMNVEV (reference sequence).

The chain employs TRBV28 and TRBJ1-4; D possibly corresponds to TRBD1 (5 bases). Trimming left V 4 bases short and J 8 bases short, with 11 bases between. CDR3 length: 13 residues. CDR1 and CDR2 from the germline V gene are MDHEN and SYDVKM. The CDR3 reads CASSSSGLEKLFF. CDR3 DNA sequence: TGTGCCAGCAGTTCGTCGGGACTCGAAAAACTGTTTTTT.

This chain uses TRBV19 with TRBJ2-2, with 7 nucleotides matching TRBD2. The CDR3 has 12 residues. Trimming removed 9 bases from V and 7 bases from J; junction bases left unmatched: 5. Per the germline V gene, CDR1 is LNHDA and CDR2 is SQIVND (reference sequence). The CDR3 reads CASGGLDGELFF. CDR3 DNA sequence: TGTGCCAGCGGGGGGTTGGACGGGGAGCTGTTTTTT.

The chain joins TRBV5-1 to TRBJ2-5; 7 bases are a match to TRBD1. Unmatched junction bases numbered 7, after V lost 2 bases and J lost 3 bases. Germline CDR1 SGHRS, CDR2 YFSETQ. There are 15 residues in the CDR3. As DNA, the CDR3 is TGCGCCAGCAGCTTTCAAGGGGGCAGAGAAGAGACCCAGTACTTC. Translation: CASSFQGGREETQYF.